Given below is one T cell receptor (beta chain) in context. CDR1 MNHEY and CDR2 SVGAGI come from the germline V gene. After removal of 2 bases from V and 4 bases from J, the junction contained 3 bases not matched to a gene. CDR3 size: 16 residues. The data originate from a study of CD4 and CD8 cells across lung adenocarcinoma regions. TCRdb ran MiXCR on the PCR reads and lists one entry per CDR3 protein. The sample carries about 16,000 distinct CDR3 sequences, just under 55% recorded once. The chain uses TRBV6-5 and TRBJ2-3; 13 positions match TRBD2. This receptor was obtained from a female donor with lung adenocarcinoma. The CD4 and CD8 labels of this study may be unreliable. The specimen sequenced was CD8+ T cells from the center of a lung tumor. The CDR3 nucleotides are TGTGCCAGCAGTTACAGACTAGCGGGAGGACCAGATACGCAGTATTTT. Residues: CASSYRLAGGPDTQYF.